The clone carrying this T cell receptor (beta chain) was detected once. The sample belongs to a study of blood T cell repertoires in COVID-19. In the original analysis: Cell counts per sample came from amplifying reference gene primers. The method was immunoSEQ multiplex PCR; TCRdb's version includes in-frame clones alone and lacks a portion of them. D and trimming come from the DNA, and the V and J calls and clone size come from that table. Of 150,000 to 200,000 clones listed, approximately 80% are singletons. CDR1 and CDR2 from the germline V gene are MNHEY and SVGAGI. The CDR3 loop spans 15 amino acids. Trimming cost V 7 bases and J 7 bases, with 17 bases left between them. The study recruited people aged 18 to 89 years across 24 US areas.

The sequenced material came from PBMCs or T cells enriched from blood (not recorded which). The TCR sequence derives from a woman aged 60 to 75 who had recovered from COVID-19. The chain recombines TRBV6-5 with TRBJ1-6, with D perhaps TRBD1 (6 bases). CDR3 in DNA: TGTGCCAGCACTCAAGGGGGGGGAGGGAATTCACCCCTCCACTTT. Its translation: CASTQGGGGNSPLHF.